These T cell receptor beta chains were read from a single sample in a study of human T cells and chemical hapten exposure. TCRdb fed the RACE reads into MiXCR, producing one record per CDR3 protein. Of about 350,000 distinct CDR3 sequences in the sample, over 5% are singletons; the top ten hold less than 9%. Sequences were derived from whole blood, sampled in connection with sensitization to the hapten diphenylcyclopropenone (DPC). The origin of the receptors is a woman under 30 with alopecia areata. Some clones in this sample may be carry-over from other donors' samples. CDR3s include the opening cysteine and the closing phenylalanine or tryptophan. A D gene is named only where the DNA matches it firmly. Not all rows give a size; the values are once, few, many and, for expanded clones, a class.

clone size: -
V gene: TRBV6-1
D gene: -
J gene: TRBJ2-6
CDR3 protein: CASSVGGRNSGANVLTF
CDR3 DNA: TGTGCCAGCAGTGTTGGAGGAAGAAACTCTGGGGCCAACGTCCTGACTTTC

clone size: many
V gene: TRBV24-1
D gene: TRBD2
J gene: TRBJ2-1
CDR3 protein: CATSEASGSEQFF
CDR3 DNA: TGTGCCACCAGTGAGGCTAGCGGGTCTGAGCAGTTCTTC

clone size: -
V gene: TRBV4-2
D gene: TRBD1
J gene: TRBJ2-6
CDR3 protein: CASSQFPGQGILSSGANVLTF
CDR3 DNA: TGTGCCAGCAGCCAATTCCCGGGACAGGGTATTTTGAGCTCTGGGGCCAACGTCCTGACTTTC

clone size: many
V gene: TRBV12-3/TRBV12-4
D gene: TRBD1
J gene: TRBJ1-4
CDR3 protein: CASSSGTGGPGEKLFF
CDR3 DNA: TGTGCCAGCAGTTCCGGGACAGGGGGCCCGGGGGAAAAACTGTTTTTT

clone size: many
V gene: TRBV9
D gene: -
J gene: TRBJ1-2
CDR3 protein: CASSVDGAPQSNYGYTF
CDR3 DNA: TGTGCCAGCAGCGTAGACGGGGCCCCACAGAGTAACTATGGCTACACCTTC

clone size: many
V gene: TRBV6-2/TRBV6-3
D gene: -
J gene: TRBJ1-2
CDR3 protein: CASSQQGYGYTF
CDR3 DNA: TGTGCCAGCAGTCAACAGGGATATGGCTACACCTTC

clone size: many
V gene: TRBV5-6
D gene: -
J gene: TRBJ1-4
CDR3 protein: CASSLNSGKAQGEKLFF
CDR3 DNA: TGTGCCAGCAGCTTGAATTCTGGGAAAGCACAAGGGGAAAAACTGTTTTTT

clone size: few
V gene: TRBV15
D gene: TRBD1
J gene: TRBJ1-6
CDR3 protein: CATSRGPGQGVSPLHF
CDR3 DNA: TGTGCCACCAGCAGAGGACCGGGACAGGGCGTATCACCCCTCCACTTT

clone size: -
V gene: TRBV5-1
D gene: TRBD1
J gene: TRBJ1-6
CDR3 protein: CASSSQGDNSPLHF
CDR3 DNA: TGCGCCAGCAGCTCGCAGGGGGACAATTCACCCCTCCACTTT

clone size: -
V gene: TRBV10-3
D gene: TRBD1
J gene: TRBJ2-2
CDR3 protein: CAARSSTGLDTGELFF
CDR3 DNA: TGTGCCGCGCGATCGTCGACAGGGCTGGACACCGGGGAGCTGTTTTTT

clone size: many
V gene: TRBV6-2/TRBV6-3
D gene: -
J gene: TRBJ2-7
CDR3 protein: CASSYPSRVDEQYF
CDR3 DNA: TGTGCCAGCAGTTACCCCTCCAGAGTGGACGAGCAGTACTTC

clone size: few
V gene: TRBV12-3/TRBV12-4
D gene: -
J gene: TRBJ2-3
CDR3 protein: CASGPTAGFTDTQYF
CDR3 DNA: TGTGCCAGCGGCCCAACTGCGGGGTTCACAGATACGCAGTATTTT

clone size: many
V gene: TRBV2
D gene: TRBD2
J gene: TRBJ2-1
CDR3 protein: CASSGSGGSYNEQFF
CDR3 DNA: TGTGCCAGCAGTGGTAGCGGGGGGTCCTACAATGAGCAGTTCTTC

clone size: few
V gene: TRBV5-4
D gene: -
J gene: TRBJ1-1
CDR3 protein: CASSSPRGRQRGMNTEAFF
CDR3 DNA: TGTGCCAGCAGCTCCCCCCGGGGCAGACAGAGGGGGATGAACACTGAAGCTTTCTTT

clone size: many
V gene: TRBV27
D gene: -
J gene: TRBJ1-6
CDR3 protein: CASSLIGRRGQPLRDSPLHF
CDR3 DNA: TGTGCCAGCAGTTTAATCGGCCGGAGAGGACAGCCTTTAAGGGATTCACCCCTCCACTTT